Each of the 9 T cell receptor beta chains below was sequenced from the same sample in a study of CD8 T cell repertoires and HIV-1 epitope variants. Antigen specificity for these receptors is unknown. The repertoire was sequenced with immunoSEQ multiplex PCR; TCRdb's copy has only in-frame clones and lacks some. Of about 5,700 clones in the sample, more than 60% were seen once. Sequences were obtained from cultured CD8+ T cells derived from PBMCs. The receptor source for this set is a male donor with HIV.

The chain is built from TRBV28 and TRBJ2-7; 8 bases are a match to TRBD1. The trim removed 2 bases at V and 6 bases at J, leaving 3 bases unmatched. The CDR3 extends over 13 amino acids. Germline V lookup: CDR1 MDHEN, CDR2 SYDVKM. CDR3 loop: CASSLTGGSEQYF. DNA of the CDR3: TGTGCCAGCAGTTTAACAGGGGGGTCCGAGCAGTACTTC.

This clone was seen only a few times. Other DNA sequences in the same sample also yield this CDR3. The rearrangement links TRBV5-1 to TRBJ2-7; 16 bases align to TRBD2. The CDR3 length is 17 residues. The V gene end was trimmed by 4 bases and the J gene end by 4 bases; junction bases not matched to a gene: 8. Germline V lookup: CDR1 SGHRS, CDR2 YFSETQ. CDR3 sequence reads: CASSLGLAGGGEYEQYF. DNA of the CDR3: TGCGCCAGCAGCCTGGGACTAGCGGGAGGGGGTGAGTACGAGCAGTACTTC.

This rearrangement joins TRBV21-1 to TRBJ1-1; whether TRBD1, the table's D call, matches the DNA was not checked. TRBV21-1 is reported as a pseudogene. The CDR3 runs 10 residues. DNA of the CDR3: TGTGCCAGACAGGGCACTGAAGCTTTCTTT. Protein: CARQGTEAFF.

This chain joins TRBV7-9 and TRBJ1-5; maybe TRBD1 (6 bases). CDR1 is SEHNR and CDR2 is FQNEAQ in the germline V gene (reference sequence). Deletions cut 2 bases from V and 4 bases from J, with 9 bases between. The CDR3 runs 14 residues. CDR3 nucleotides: TGTGCCAGCAGCTTACCTACAGGGAATCAGCCCCAGCATTTT. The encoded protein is CASSLPTGNQPQHF. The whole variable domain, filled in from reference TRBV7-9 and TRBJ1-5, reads DTGVSQNPRHKITKRGQNVTFRCDPISEHNRLYWYRQTLGQGPEFLTYFQNEAQLEKSRLLSDRFSAERPKGSFSTLEIQRTEQGDSAMYLCASSLPTGNQPQHFGDGTRLSIL.

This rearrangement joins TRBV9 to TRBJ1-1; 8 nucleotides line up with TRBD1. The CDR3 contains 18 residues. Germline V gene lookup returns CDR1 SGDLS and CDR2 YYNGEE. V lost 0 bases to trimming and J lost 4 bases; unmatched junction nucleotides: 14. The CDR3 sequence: CASSVEGRAGGRGTEAFF. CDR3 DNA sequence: TGTGCCAGCAGCGTAGAAGGTAGGGCAGGGGGCCGGGGCACTGAAGCTTTCTTT. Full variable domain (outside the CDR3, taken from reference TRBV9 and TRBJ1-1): DSGVTQTPKHLITATGQRVTLRCSPRSGDLSVYWYQQSLDQGLQFLIQYYNGEERAKGNILERFSAQQFPDLHSELNLSSLELGDSALYFCASSVEGRAGGRGTEAFFGQGTRLTVV.

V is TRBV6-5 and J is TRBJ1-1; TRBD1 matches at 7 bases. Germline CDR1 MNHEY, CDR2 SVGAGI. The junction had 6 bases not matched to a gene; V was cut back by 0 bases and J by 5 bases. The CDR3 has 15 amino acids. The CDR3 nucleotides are TGTGCCAGCAGTTACTCGGACAGGCTTAGGACTGAAGCTTTCTTT. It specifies CASSYSDRLRTEAFF.

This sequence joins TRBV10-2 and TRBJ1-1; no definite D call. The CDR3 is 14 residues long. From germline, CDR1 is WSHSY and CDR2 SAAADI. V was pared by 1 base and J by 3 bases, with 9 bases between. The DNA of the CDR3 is TGCGCCAGCAGTGAGTTGGAACTTTACACTGAAGCTTTCTTT. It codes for CASSELELYTEAFF.

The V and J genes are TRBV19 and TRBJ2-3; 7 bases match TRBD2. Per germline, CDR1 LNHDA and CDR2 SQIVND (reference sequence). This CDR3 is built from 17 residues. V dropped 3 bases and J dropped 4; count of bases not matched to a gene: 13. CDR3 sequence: CASSMSRMGGSADTQYF. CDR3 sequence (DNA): TGTGCCAGTAGTATGAGTAGGATGGGGGGGAGTGCAGATACGCAGTATTTT.

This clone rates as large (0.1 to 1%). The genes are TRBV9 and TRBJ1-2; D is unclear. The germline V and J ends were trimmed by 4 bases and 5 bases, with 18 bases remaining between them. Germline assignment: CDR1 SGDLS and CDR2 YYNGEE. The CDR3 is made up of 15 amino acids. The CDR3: CASSFVGSGAYGYTF. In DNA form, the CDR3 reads TGTGCCAGCAGCTTCGTAGGGTCTGGAGCTTATGGCTACACCTTC.